These 13 T cell receptor beta chains were all obtained from the same sample, sequenced in a study of control samples from healthy donors and cancer patients. Sequencing used immunoSEQ multiplex PCR; TCRdb keeps in-frame clones, though not all of them. Of 40,000 to 50,000 clones listed, over 90% are singletons. Sequencing was carried out using PBMCs. Receptor source: a woman aged 50 to 60 with head and neck cancer.

The chain carries TRBV30 and TRBJ2-4; 8 positions agree with TRBD1. There are 13 residues in the CDR3. The ends lost 5 bases at V and 7 bases at J; junction bases unmatched: 7. Germline lookup yields CDR1 GTSNPN and CDR2 SVGIG (reference sequence). CDR3 sequence reads: CAWDGQGRNIQYF. The CDR3 DNA follows: TGTGCCTGGGACGGACAGGGACGGAACATTCAGTACTTC.

V is TRBV9 and J is TRBJ2-3; 7 nucleotides match TRBD1. CDR3 length equals 14 residues. Germline assignment: CDR1 SGDLS and CDR2 YYNGEE. J was trimmed by 2 bases and V by 5 bases; bases with no gene match: 5. The CDR3 region has the DNA TGTGCCAGCAGTCCGACAGGGTCCACAGATACGCAGTATTTT. This codes for CASSPTGSTDTQYF.

This clone was detected once. The rearrangement joins TRBV2 to TRBJ2-3; 10 nucleotides align to TRBD1. The length of the CDR3 is 18 residues. V shed 6 bases, J shed 1 base, and the junction held 13 bases outside the gene matches. Germline values: CDR1 SNHLY, CDR2 FYNNEI. CDR3 region: CASRGRQGAFSGTDTQYF. The CDR3 coding sequence is TGTGCCAGCAGGGGACGACAGGGGGCTTTTTCGGGCACAGATACGCAGTATTTT.

V usage is TRBV5-6 and J usage is TRBJ1-4, with 7 nucleotides matching TRBD1. Trimming at V came to 2 bases and at J to 4 bases, leaving 2 bases not matched to a gene. This CDR3 is 14 amino acids long. Germline V gives CDR1 SGHDT, CDR2 YYEEEE. The CDR3 nucleotides are TGTGCCAGCAGCTTTGGACAGGTTAATGAAAAACTGTTTTTT. It translates to CASSFGQVNEKLFF.

The chain has TRBV10-3 and TRBJ2-7; TRBD1 agrees at 7 bases. J was trimmed by 7 bases and V by 7 bases; bases with no gene match: 10. The CDR3 runs to 13 residues. Germline V gene data show CDR1 as ENHRY and CDR2 as SYGVKD. The CDR3 DNA follows: TGTGCCATCACCGGGACAGCCAGTGGAGAGCAGTACTTC. Translating gives CAITGTASGEQYF.

The chain recombines TRBV24-1 with TRBJ2-2; a weak D match, TRBD2 (7 bases). The V end lost 9 bases, the J end lost 0 bases, and 16 bases lay between the germline ends. CDR3 length: 16 amino acids. Germline V gives CDR1 KGHDR, CDR2 SFDVKD. As DNA, the CDR3 is TGTGCCACCGCCGGGGGGACATACTCGAACACCGGGGAGCTGTTTTTT. As protein: CATAGGTYSNTGELFF.

This CDR3 reads CASPETGGELFF. The CDR3 nucleotides read TGTGCTAGCCCGGAGACCGGGGGAGAACTGTTTTTT. The chain couples TRBV12-5 to TRBJ1-4, with a tentative D call TRBD1 (5 bases). The CDR3 covers 12 residues. The germline V and J ends were trimmed by 9 bases and 12 bases, with 17 bases remaining between them. The germline gives CDR1 LGHNT, CDR2 FRNRAP.

The chain has TRBV5-1 and TRBJ1-1; D is unclear. V lost 4 bases, J lost 1 base, and 11 bases lay in between. This CDR3 region has 14 residues. CDR1 and CDR2 from the germline V gene are SGHRS and YFSETQ. CDR3 DNA: TGCGCCAGCAGCCATTTACTGAGGAACACTGAAGCTTTCTTT. Amino acid sequence: CASSHLLRNTEAFF. Using reference TRBV5-1 and TRBJ1-1 for the parts outside the CDR3, the full variable domain is KAGVTQTPRYLIKTRGQQVTLSCSPISGHRSVSWYQQTPGQGLQFLFEYFSETQRNKGNFPGRFSGRQFSNSRSEMNVSTLELGDSALYLCASSHLLRNTEAFFGQGTRLTVV.

The chain employs TRBV2 and TRBJ2-5; weak D call: TRBD1 (6 bases). Germline assignment: CDR1 SNHLY and CDR2 FYNNEI. This CDR3 is built from 13 residues. V lost 3 bases and J lost 6, with 11 bases in between. CDR3 in amino acids: CASSEYRVKTQYF. DNA for the CDR3: TGTGCCAGCAGTGAGTACAGGGTGAAGACCCAGTACTTC.

The rearrangement links TRBV3-1 (or the pseudogene TRBV3-2) to TRBJ1-1; unclear D gene. From germline, CDR1 is LGHDT and CDR2 YNNKEL (reference sequence). V lost 0 bases and J 0 bases, leaving 5 bases between the germline ends. The CDR3 length is 14 residues. The CDR3 coding sequence is TGTGCCAGCAGCCAAGACAGCCTGAACACTGAAGCTTTCTTT. Its protein product is CASSQDSLNTEAFF.

The V call is TRBV18, the J call TRBJ2-3; 10 nucleotides line up with TRBD2. CDR1 KGHSH and CDR2 LQKENI come from the germline V gene. The ends lost 6 bases at V and 4 bases at J; junction bases unmatched: 16. The CDR3 has 18 amino acids. For the CDR3, the DNA is TGTGCCAGCTCTCCGGGACCCCATAGCGGGAGGCCTTCAGATACGCAGTATTTT. The encoded protein is CASSPGPHSGRPSDTQYF.

The rearrangement joins TRBV2 to TRBJ1-2; TRBD1 is a possible D gene (6 bases). This CDR3 region has 14 residues. With 8 bases removed from V and 2 bases from J, the gap between germline ends came to 15 bases. Germline V gives CDR1 SNHLY, CDR2 FYNNEI. The chain's CDR3 is CASRTGIRNYGYTF. CDR3 nucleotide sequence: TGTGCCAGCCGAACAGGGATTAGGAACTATGGCTACACCTTC. Together with reference TRBV2 and TRBJ1-2, the CDR3 gives the full variable domain: EPEVTQTPSHQVTQMGQEVILRCVPISNHLYFYWYRQILGQKVEFLVSFYNNEISEKSEIFDDQFSVERPDGSNFTLKIRSTKLEDSAMYFCASRTGIRNYGYTFGSGTRLTVV.

The V call is TRBV5-1, the J call TRBJ2-3; D perhaps matches TRBD1 (6 bases). Per the germline V gene, CDR1 is SGHRS and CDR2 is YFSETQ. The CDR3 sequence is 13 residues long. The ends were cut back, 4 bases at V and 3 bases at J, with 9 bases in the middle. CDR3 amino acids: CASSHGTTDTQYF. In nucleotides, the CDR3 is TGCGCCAGCAGCCATGGGACAACAGATACGCAGTATTTT.